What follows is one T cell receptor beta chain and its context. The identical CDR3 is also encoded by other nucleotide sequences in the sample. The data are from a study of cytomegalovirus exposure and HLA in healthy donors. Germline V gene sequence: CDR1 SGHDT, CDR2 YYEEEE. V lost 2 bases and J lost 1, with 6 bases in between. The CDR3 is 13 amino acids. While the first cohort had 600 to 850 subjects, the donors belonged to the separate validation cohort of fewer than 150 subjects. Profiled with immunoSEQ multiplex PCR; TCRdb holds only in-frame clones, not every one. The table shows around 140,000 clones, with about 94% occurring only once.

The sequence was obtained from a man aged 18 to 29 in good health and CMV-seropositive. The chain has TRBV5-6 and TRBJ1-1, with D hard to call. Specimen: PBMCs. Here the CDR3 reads CASSFGGNTEAFF. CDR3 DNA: TGTGCCAGCAGCTTCGGAGGGAACACTGAAGCTTTCTTT.